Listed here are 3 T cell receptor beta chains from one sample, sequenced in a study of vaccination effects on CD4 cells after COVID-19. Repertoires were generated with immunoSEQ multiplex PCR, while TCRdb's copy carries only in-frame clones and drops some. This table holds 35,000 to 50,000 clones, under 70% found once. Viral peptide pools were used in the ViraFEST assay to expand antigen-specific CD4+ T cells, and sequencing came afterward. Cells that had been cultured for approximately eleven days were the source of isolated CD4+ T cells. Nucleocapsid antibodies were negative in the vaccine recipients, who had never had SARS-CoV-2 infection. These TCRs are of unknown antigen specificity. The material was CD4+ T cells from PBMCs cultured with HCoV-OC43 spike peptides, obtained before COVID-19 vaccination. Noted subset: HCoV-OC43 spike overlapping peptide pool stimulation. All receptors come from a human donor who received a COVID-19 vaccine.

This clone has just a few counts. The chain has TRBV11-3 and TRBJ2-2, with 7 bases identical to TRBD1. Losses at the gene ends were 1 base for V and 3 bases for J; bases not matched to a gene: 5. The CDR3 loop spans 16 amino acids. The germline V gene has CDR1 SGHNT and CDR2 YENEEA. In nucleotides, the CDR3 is TGTGCCAGCAGCTTAGCTAGACAGGGTTACACCGGGGAGCTGTTTTTT. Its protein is CASSLARQGYTGELFF.

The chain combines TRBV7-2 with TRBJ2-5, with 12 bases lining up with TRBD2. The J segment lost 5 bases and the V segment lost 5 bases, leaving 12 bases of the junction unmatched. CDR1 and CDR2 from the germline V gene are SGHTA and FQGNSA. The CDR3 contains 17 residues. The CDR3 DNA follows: TGTGCCAGCAGCCCCCGGACTAGCGGGGAAGGGCGGGAGACCCAGTACTTC. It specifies CASSPRTSGEGRETQYF. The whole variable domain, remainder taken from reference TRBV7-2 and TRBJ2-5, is GAGVSQSPSNKVTEKGKDVELRCDPISGHTALYWYRQSLGQGLEFLIYFQGNSAPDKSGLPSDRFSAERTGGSVSTLTIQRTQQEDSAVYLCASSPRTSGEGRETQYFGPGTRLLVL.

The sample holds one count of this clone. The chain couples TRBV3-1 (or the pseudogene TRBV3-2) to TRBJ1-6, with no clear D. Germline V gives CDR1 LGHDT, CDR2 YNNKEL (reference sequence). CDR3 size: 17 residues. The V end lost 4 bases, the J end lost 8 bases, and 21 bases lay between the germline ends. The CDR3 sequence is CASSPGSISDRHSPLHF. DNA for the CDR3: TGTGCCAGCAGCCCCGGTTCAATTTCTGACCGACATTCACCCCTCCACTTT.